Below, 25 T cell receptor beta chains from the same sample are listed, as sequenced in a study of cytomegalovirus exposure and HLA in healthy donors. PCR used 60 Vbeta primers and 13 Jbeta primers. The assay was immunoSEQ multiplex PCR, and TCRdb's table has in-frame clones only and misses some. The sample includes over 120,000 clones, around 72% of them seen just once. The material sequenced was PBMCs. The source is a man younger than 35 in good health and CMV-seropositive.

V usage is TRBV7-8 and J usage is TRBJ1-5; D gene ambiguous. The CDR3 runs 13 residues. The ends were cut back, 5 bases at V and 4 bases at J, with 9 bases in the middle. CDR1 SGHVS and CDR2 FQNEAQ come from the germline V gene. CDR3 DNA: TGTGCCAGCAGCCCACCGGGAAATCAGCCCCAGCATTTT. Translating gives CASSPPGNQPQHF.

This chain connects TRBV27 to TRBJ1-2; 7 nucleotides agree with TRBD1. The ends lost 5 bases at V and 5 bases at J; junction bases unmatched: 11. The CDR3 sequence is 15 residues long. CDR1 MNHEY and CDR2 SMNVEV come from the germline V gene (reference sequence). Here the CDR3 reads CASSSWTGGFYGYTF. DNA of the CDR3: TGTGCCAGCAGTAGCTGGACAGGCGGTTTTTATGGCTACACCTTC.

This chain joins TRBV25-1 and TRBJ2-7; no clear D. This CDR3 is built from 13 residues. The V end was cut by 7 bases, the J end by 3 bases, with 13 bases between. Germline values: CDR1 MGHDK, CDR2 SYGVNS. CDR3 nucleotide sequence: TGTGCCAGCATCTCACTCGGTGGCTACGAGCAGTACTTC. Its protein is CASISLGGYEQYF.

The J gene is TRBJ2-2, the V gene TRBV2, with TRBD1 matching over 7 bases. Germline V gene data show CDR1 as SNHLY and CDR2 as FYNNEI. With V trimmed by 7 bases and J by 1 base, 6 bases remained unmatched. This CDR3 contains 15 residues. CDR3 protein: CASKPDRWNTGELFF. The CDR3 DNA sequence: TGTGCCAGCAAGCCGGACAGGTGGAACACCGGGGAGCTGTTTTTT.

This chain uses TRBV5-4 with TRBJ2-7, with unresolved D. The CDR3 covers 15 residues. Germline assignment: CDR1 SGHNT and CDR2 YYREEE (reference sequence). Deletions cut 4 bases from V and 0 bases from J, with 14 bases between. CDR3 DNA: TGTGCCAGCAGCCCGCGAGGTTCCTTCTCCTACGAGCAGTACTTC. This sequence encodes CASSPRGSFSYEQYF.

V and J are TRBV4-2 and TRBJ1-5, with D possibly TRBD1 on 5 matching bases. The CDR3 length is 18 residues. V lost 3 bases and J lost 3, with 21 bases in between. Germline-derived CDR1 and CDR2 are LGHNA and YNFKEQ. The CDR3: CASSHLQAGTGDNQPQHF. The CDR3 DNA is TGTGCCAGCAGCCACTTACAAGCCGGGACTGGGGACAATCAGCCCCAGCATTTT.

The chain's CDR3 is CASSPAGQASYEQYF. CDR3 bases: TGCGCCAGCAGCCCCGCGGGACAGGCCTCCTACGAGCAGTACTTC. V gene TRBV5-1 combines with J gene TRBJ2-7, with 8 bases identical to TRBD1. J lost 0 bases, V lost 4 bases, and 6 bases had no gene match. The CDR3 contains 15 residues. The V gene's germline CDR1 is SGHRS and CDR2 YFSETQ.

The chain uses TRBV4-1 and TRBJ2-2; TRBD2 is a possible D gene (5 bases). The CDR3 runs 16 residues. Trimming stripped 4 bases from V and 4 bases from J, with 16 bases between. CDR1 is MGHRA and CDR2 is YSYEKL in the germline V gene. The CDR3 sequence: CASSRTGPAGTGELFF. In DNA form, the CDR3 reads TGCGCCAGCAGCCGAACCGGCCCCGCGGGCACCGGGGAGCTGTTTTTT.

This chain uses TRBV29-1 with TRBJ1-1, with D maybe TRBD1 (6 bases). Trimming stripped 7 bases from V and 6 bases from J, with 18 bases between. Germline-derived CDR1 and CDR2 are SQVTM and ANQGSEA. The CDR3 contains 13 residues. The chain's CDR3 is CSAAGAGASEAFF. CDR3 coding DNA: TGCAGCGCTGCAGGGGCGGGGGCCTCTGAAGCTTTCTTT.

This chain connects TRBV4-2 to TRBJ2-7; 7 nucleotides match TRBD1. V gave up 0 bases and J gave up 7 bases; unmatched junction bases: 6. There are 14 residues in the CDR3. Germline CDR1 reads LGHNA; CDR2 reads YNFKEQ. The CDR3 region has the DNA TGTGCCAGCAGCCAAGAGAACAGGGGTAGGGAGCAGTACTTC. Translating gives CASSQENRGREQYF.

DNA for the CDR3: TGTGCCAGCAGCCAGACAGGGGGAAGGCGCTACACCTTC. This codes for CASSQTGGRRYTF. The V and J genes are TRBV28 and TRBJ1-2, with 9 nucleotides matching TRBD1. CDR1 and CDR2 from the germline V gene are MDHEN and SYDVKM. With V trimmed by 6 bases and J by 9 bases, 8 bases remained unmatched. The CDR3 is made up of 13 amino acids.

This chain joins TRBV6-1 and TRBJ2-7; 10 nucleotides line up with TRBD1. The germline gives CDR1 MNHNS, CDR2 SASEGT. Germline trimming cut 6 bases from V and 3 bases from J; bases unmatched to any gene: 5. This CDR3 spans 14 amino acids. CDR3 in amino acids: CASSVWTGGYEQYF. The CDR3, as DNA: TGTGCCAGCAGCGTTTGGACAGGGGGCTACGAGCAGTACTTC.

This chain joins TRBV7-8 and TRBJ2-1, with a possible D match to TRBD2 (5 bases). Trimming removed 5 bases from V and 8 bases from J, with 16 bases in between. This CDR3 has 14 residues. Germline-derived CDR1 and CDR2 are SGHVS and FQNEAQ. This chain's CDR3 is CASSPFGVEDEQFF. The CDR3 DNA reads TGTGCCAGCAGCCCCTTCGGGGTAGAGGATGAGCAGTTCTTC.

The CDR3 bases are TGTGCCAGCAGCATCGACAGCGAAGCTTTCTTT. Translating it yields CASSIDSEAFF. The V and J genes are TRBV7-2 and TRBJ1-1; D possibly corresponds to TRBD1 (5 bases). Trimming took off 5 bases at V and 8 bases at J, with 9 bases between the two ends. CDR3 size: 11 residues. CDR1 and CDR2 (germline): SGHTA, FQGNSA.

The chain joins TRBV4-3 to TRBJ2-7; D uncertain. V lost 3 bases to trimming and J lost 4 bases, with 10 bases between them. This CDR3 contains 13 residues. Per the germline V gene, CDR1 is LGHNA and CDR2 is YSLEER. The CDR3 nucleotides read TGCGCCAGCAGCCAGGCTAGAGGATACGAGCAGTACTTC. This gives the protein CASSQARGYEQYF.

As concerns this clone: One end of the junction is discordant with germline, which a read error may explain. The gene calls are TRBV6-1 and TRBJ1-2, with D perhaps matching TRBD1 (5 bases). CDR3 length: 14 amino acids. CDR1 is MNHNS and CDR2 is SASEGT in the germline V gene. The CDR3 DNA follows: TGTGCCAGCAGTGAAACCGACCTAGGGACTCCCAGGGACTTC. Amino acid sequence: CASSETDLGTPRDF.

The chain combines TRBV28 with TRBJ2-1; 8 nucleotides match TRBD1. After removal of 2 bases from V and 2 bases from J, the junction contained 2 bases not matched to a gene. The CDR3 consists of 15 residues. Germline V gene lookup returns CDR1 MDHEN and CDR2 SYDVKM. CDR3: CASSLAGGAYNEQFF. The CDR3 DNA is TGTGCCAGCAGTTTAGCAGGGGGCGCCTACAATGAGCAGTTCTTC. The whole variable domain, remainder taken from reference TRBV28 and TRBJ2-1, is DVKVTQSSRYLVKRTGEKVFLECVQDMDHENMFWYRQDPGLGLRLIYFSYDVKMKEKGDIPEGYSVSREKKERFSLILESASTNQTSMYLCASSLAGGAYNEQFFGPGTRLTVL.

V is TRBV6-5 and J is TRBJ1-1; 7 nucleotides align to TRBD1. Germline V gives CDR1 MNHEY, CDR2 SVGAGI. The ends lost 6 bases at V and 4 bases at J; junction bases unmatched: 11. The CDR3 is 15 amino acids. The CDR3 spells CASRLQGKGVTEAFF. CDR3 sequence (DNA): TGTGCCAGCAGATTACAGGGGAAGGGGGTCACTGAAGCTTTCTTT.

The CDR3 sequence: CASRPRTGRREGHEQYF. Written as DNA, the CDR3 is TGTGCCAGCAGGCCTCGGACAGGGCGGCGGGAGGGCCACGAGCAGTACTTC. The chain carries TRBV28 and TRBJ2-7; possible D gene TRBD2, 9 bases. Trimming stripped 6 bases from V and 5 bases from J, with 26 bases between. This CDR3 has 17 residues. The germline V gene has CDR1 MDHEN and CDR2 SYDVKM.

V usage is TRBV13 and J usage is TRBJ2-3; 8 bases fit TRBD1. This CDR3 is built from 15 residues. Trimming cost V 4 bases and J 1 base; bases outside gene matches: 4. Germline V gene lookup returns CDR1 PRHDT and CDR2 FYEKMQ (reference sequence). The CDR3 nucleotides are TGTGCCAGCAGCTCAGGGGGCGCCGGCACAGATACGCAGTATTTT. Its protein is CASSSGGAGTDTQYF. The full variable domain, its missing parts supplied by reference TRBV13 and TRBJ2-3, is AAGVIQSPRHLIKEKRETATLKCYPIPRHDTVYWYQQGPGQDPQFLISFYEKMQSDKGSIPDRFSAQQFSDYHSELNMSSLELGDSALYFCASSSGGAGTDTQYFGPGTRLTVL.

The rearrangement uses TRBV28 and TRBJ1-6; no clear D gene. This CDR3 comprises 12 residues. V was clipped by 4 bases and J by 9 bases, with 7 bases between them. Per germline, CDR1 MDHEN and CDR2 SYDVKM. CDR3 sequence: CASSSPSSPLHF. Written as DNA, the CDR3 is TGTGCCAGCAGTTCCCCGAGTTCACCCCTCCACTTT.

This rearrangement joins TRBV29-1 to TRBJ1-3; D not certain. The V end lost 5 bases, the J end lost 0 bases, and 11 bases lay between the germline ends. Germline V gene lookup returns CDR1 SQVTM and CDR2 ANQGSEA. The CDR3 runs 14 residues. The CDR3 here is CSVKAGSSGNTIYF. The CDR3 region has the DNA TGCAGCGTTAAAGCAGGCTCCTCTGGAAACACCATATATTTT.

This sequence joins TRBV27 and TRBJ2-1; D call uncertain. Germline-derived CDR1 and CDR2 are MNHEY and SMNVEV (reference sequence). V lost 4 bases, J lost 5 bases, and 12 bases lay in between. This CDR3 has 14 residues. The CDR3 DNA sequence: TGTGCCAGCAGTTCCCCATCTCGGGACAATGAGCAGTTCTTC. As protein: CASSSPSRDNEQFF.

The chain joins TRBV7-6 to TRBJ1-6; 7 bases fit TRBD1. With 1 base clipped from V and 5 bases from J, the junction kept 2 bases outside the gene matches. Germline V gives CDR1 SGHVS, CDR2 FNYEAQ. CDR3 size: 15 residues. In DNA, the CDR3 is TGTGCCAGCAGCTTAGAAGGGACAGATAATTCACCCCTCCACTTT. This gives the protein CASSLEGTDNSPLHF.

The J gene is TRBJ2-5, the V gene TRBV15; D gene uncertain. Deletions cut 3 bases from V and 1 base from J, with 6 bases between. The CDR3 length is 13 residues. Germline V lookup: CDR1 LNHNV, CDR2 YYDKDF (reference sequence). The chain's CDR3 is CATSRAFQETQYF. DNA of the CDR3: TGTGCCACCAGCAGGGCCTTCCAAGAGACCCAGTACTTC.